These 24 T cell receptor beta chains came from one sample sequenced in a study of blood T cell repertoires in COVID-19. Using immunoSEQ multiplex PCR, the repertoire was profiled, and TCRdb retains in-frame clones only, with some absent. Here the sample spans 150,000 or so clones, around four fifths being singletons. Sequencing input: PBMCs or T cells enriched from blood (not recorded which). The receptors come from a woman aged 45-59 years who had recovered from COVID-19.

This chain joins TRBV2 and TRBJ1-4; TRBD1 matches 11 bases. The V and J ends lost 5 bases and 7 bases, in that order; junction bases with no gene match: 6. The CDR3 runs 15 residues. The V gene's germline CDR1 is SNHLY and CDR2 FYNNEI. This CDR3 reads CASSSRDRGAEKLFF. CDR3 bases: TGTGCCAGCAGTAGCAGGGACAGGGGGGCTGAAAAACTGTTTTTT. Based on the CDR3 plus reference TRBV2 and TRBJ1-4, the full variable domain is EPEVTQTPSHQVTQMGQEVILRCVPISNHLYFYWYRQILGQKVEFLVSFYNNEISEKSEIFDDQFSVERPDGSNFTLKIRSTKLEDSAMYFCASSSRDRGAEKLFFGSGTQLSVL.

The chain uses TRBV7-6 and TRBJ2-1; 12 bases are shared with TRBD2. Germline CDR1 is SGHVS and CDR2 is FNYEAQ. J gave up 3 bases and V 0 bases, and 3 bases lay outside the gene matches. The CDR3 contains 17 residues. The CDR3, as DNA: TGTGCCAGCAGCTTAGCTCTAGCGGGGGGGTTCTACAATGAGCAGTTCTTC. Translation: CASSLALAGGFYNEQFF.

V is TRBV4-1 and J is TRBJ1-2; 7 nucleotides line up with TRBD1. The ends lost 3 bases at V and 4 bases at J; junction bases unmatched: 5. The CDR3 runs 14 residues. Germline V gene sequence: CDR1 MGHRA, CDR2 YSYEKL. This CDR3 is CASSQQQGPYGYTF. The CDR3 nucleotides read TGCGCCAGCAGCCAGCAACAGGGGCCCTATGGCTACACCTTC.

V and J are TRBV10-3 and TRBJ2-7; TRBD1 matches 7 bases. The germline gives CDR1 ENHRY, CDR2 SYGVKD. This CDR3 spans 15 amino acids. Unmatched junction bases numbered 14, after V lost 6 bases and J lost 6 bases. The CDR3 is CAIRRHSQGDGEQYF. CDR3 bases: TGTGCCATCAGACGGCACTCGCAGGGGGATGGCGAGCAGTACTTC.

J is TRBJ2-3 and V is TRBV6-2 or TRBV6-3, with TRBD1 matching 8 bases. CDR1 and CDR2 (germline): MNHEY, SVGEGT. With V trimmed by 2 bases and J by 1 base, 5 bases remained unmatched. This CDR3 spans 16 amino acids. CDR3 DNA sequence: TGTGCCAGCAGTTACCCCCGGGACAGGCGCACAGATACGCAGTATTTT. Translated: CASSYPRDRRTDTQYF.

This clone was detected once. The chain links TRBV18 to TRBJ1-2; 9 bases are shared with TRBD1. Germline assignment: CDR1 KGHSH and CDR2 LQKENI. This CDR3 is built from 15 residues. J was trimmed by 3 bases and V by 6 bases; bases with no gene match: 8. DNA of the CDR3: TGTGCCAGCTCCCCAGGACAGGGGACGGACTATGGCTACACCTTC. Translating gives CASSPGQGTDYGYTF.

The genes are TRBV28 and TRBJ2-7; TRBD2 aligns across 11 bases. This CDR3 spans 15 amino acids. V dropped 5 bases and J dropped 4; count of bases not matched to a gene: 7. Germline V gene lookup returns CDR1 MDHEN and CDR2 SYDVKM. CDR3 amino acids: CASSTGGTSGYEQYF. CDR3 coding DNA: TGTGCCAGCAGTACCGGCGGGACTAGCGGTTACGAGCAGTACTTC.

V gene TRBV2 combines with J gene TRBJ1-2; TRBD1 might be the D (5 bases). Between the trimmed V and J ends, which lost 3 bases and 3 bases, there was a span of 8 bases. CDR1 is SNHLY and CDR2 is FYNNEI in the germline V gene. The CDR3 extends over 13 amino acids. DNA of the CDR3: TGTGCCAGCAGTGATCGGGGGTACTATGGCTACACCTTC. This sequence encodes CASSDRGYYGYTF. The whole variable domain, remainder taken from reference TRBV2 and TRBJ1-2, is EPEVTQTPSHQVTQMGQEVILRCVPISNHLYFYWYRQILGQKVEFLVSFYNNEISEKSEIFDDQFSVERPDGSNFTLKIRSTKLEDSAMYFCASSDRGYYGYTFGSGTRLTVV.

The chain links TRBV7-9 to TRBJ2-7; 7 bases fit TRBD1. The CDR3 covers 16 residues. J gave up 6 bases and V 0 bases, and 11 bases lay outside the gene matches. Germline V gene lookup returns CDR1 SEHNR and CDR2 FQNEAQ (reference sequence). CDR3 bases: TGTGCCAGCAGCTTAGCGGACAGGTCCCGTGGGAGCGAGCAGTACTTC. This encodes CASSLADRSRGSEQYF.

The CDR3 is CASSPGVGKPQHF. CDR3 DNA sequence: TGTGCCAGTAGTCCCGGGGTGGGAAAGCCCCAGCATTTT. This chain joins TRBV19 and TRBJ1-5, with D uncertain. CDR3 length: 13 residues. Trimming took 5 bases from V and 8 from J, leaving 13 bases between them. From germline, CDR1 is LNHDA and CDR2 SQIVND (reference sequence).

The chain couples TRBV5-6 to TRBJ1-2; 7 bases map to TRBD1. The CDR3 sequence is 15 residues long. CDR1 and CDR2 (germline): SGHDT, YYEEEE. The junction had 13 bases not matched to a gene; V was cut back by 4 bases and J by 7 bases. CDR3 nucleotide sequence: TGTGCCAGCAGCCGGAGAGACAGGGTTGGAGCTGGCTACACCTTC. It specifies CASSRRDRVGAGYTF.

The chain couples TRBV28 to TRBJ2-1; the D is unclear. Looked up from germline, CDR1 is MDHEN and CDR2 is SYDVKM. The CDR3 is 13 residues long. The V end lost 8 bases, the J end lost 2 bases, and 10 bases lay between the germline ends. In nucleotides, the CDR3 is TGTGCCAGCGTAATGGCGGCCTACAATGAGCAGTTCTTC. Translation: CASVMAAYNEQFF.

This chain joins TRBV6-5 and TRBJ1-2; D ambiguous. The CDR3 runs to 14 residues. CDR1 is MNHEY and CDR2 is SVGAGI in the germline V gene. The V end lost 6 bases, the J end lost 4 bases, and 15 bases lay between the germline ends. CDR3 bases: TGTGCCAGCAGCCGTGACCTGGCTAGCTATGGCTACACCTTC. It specifies CASSRDLASYGYTF.

This chain connects TRBV6-5 to TRBJ2-2; D is perhaps TRBD2 (6 bases). Trimming removed 2 bases at V and 5 bases at J, with 9 bases between. Germline-derived CDR1 and CDR2 are MNHEY and SVGAGI. This CDR3 has 14 residues. CDR3 protein: CASSYAGYTGELFF. CDR3 coding DNA: TGTGCCAGCAGTTACGCGGGGTATACCGGGGAGCTGTTTTTT.

The rearrangement links TRBV3-1 (or the pseudogene TRBV3-2) to TRBJ2-2, with no clear D. This CDR3 region has 14 residues. In germline, CDR1 is LGHDT, CDR2 YNNKEL (reference sequence). Trimming shortened V by 0 bases and J by 8 bases, and 10 bases separated the two germline ends. In nucleotides, the CDR3 is TGTGCCAGCAGCCAAGAATTAGAGCGAGGGGAGCTGTTTTTT. Amino acids: CASSQELERGELFF.

The gene calls are TRBV11-1 and TRBJ2-3; 9 bases line up with TRBD2. The germline V gene has CDR1 SGHAT and CDR2 FQDESV (reference sequence). The CDR3 covers 15 residues. Germline trimming cut 3 bases from V and 0 bases from J; bases unmatched to any gene: 1. As DNA, the CDR3 is TGTGCCAGCAGCTTGGGACTAGCTAGCACAGATACGCAGTATTTT. This sequence encodes CASSLGLASTDTQYF. The whole variable domain, filled in from reference TRBV11-1 and TRBJ2-3, reads EAEVAQSPRYKITEKSQAVAFWCDPISGHATLYWYRQILGQGPELLVQFQDESVVDDSQLPKDRFSAERLKGVDSTLKIQPAELGDSAMYLCASSLGLASTDTQYFGPGTRLTVL.

This chain joins TRBV25-1 and TRBJ1-6, with TRBD1 matching over 7 bases. CDR3 length equals 16 residues. Trimming at V came to 3 bases and at J to 7 bases, leaving 9 bases not matched to a gene. CDR1 and CDR2 from the germline V gene are MGHDK and SYGVNS. The CDR3 is CASSDPGAGGNSPLHF. The CDR3 nucleotides are TGTGCCAGCAGTGACCCCGGGGCAGGGGGGAATTCACCCCTCCACTTT.

DNA for the CDR3: TGCGCCAGCAGCATGGGGCAGATCGTCACAGATACGCAGTATTTT. It yields the protein CASSMGQIVTDTQYF. The rearrangement uses TRBV5-1 and TRBJ2-3; TRBD1 is a possible D gene (5 bases). The CDR3 sequence is 15 residues long. V lost 4 bases and J lost 2, with 14 bases in between. Per the germline V gene, CDR1 is SGHRS and CDR2 is YFSETQ.

The V call is TRBV6-5, the J call TRBJ1-5; the D is unclear. Germline V CDR1 and CDR2: MNHEY, SVGAGI. This CDR3 comprises 14 residues. Trimming stripped 2 bases from V and 6 bases from J, with 11 bases between. CDR3 sequence reads: CASSYRPAVQPQHF. CDR3 bases: TGTGCCAGCAGTTACAGGCCGGCGGTTCAGCCCCAGCATTTT.

V and J are TRBV11-2 and TRBJ2-5, with TRBD2 as a possible D gene (7 bases). There are 14 residues in the CDR3. CDR1 is SGHAT and CDR2 is FQNNGV in the germline V gene. V dropped 1 base and J dropped 6 bases, with 12 bases sitting between them. The CDR3 here is CASSLGGGGQTQYF. CDR3 sequence (DNA): TGTGCCAGCAGCTTAGGGGGAGGGGGGCAGACCCAGTACTTC. The complete variable domain, with remaining parts taken from reference TRBV11-2 and TRBJ2-5, reads EAGVAQSPRYKIIEKRQSVAFWCNPISGHATLYWYQQILGQGPKLLIQFQNNGVVDDSQLPKDRFSAERLKGVDSTLKIQPAKLEDSAVYLCASSLGGGGQTQYFGPGTRLLVL.

This chain joins TRBV29-1 and TRBJ1-1; D is unresolved. Per the germline V gene, CDR1 is SQVTM and CDR2 is ANQGSEA. V dropped 7 bases and J dropped 1 base, with 10 bases sitting between them. The CDR3 totals 12 residues. For the CDR3, the DNA is TGCAGCGCCGGTGAGCGGAACACTGAAGCTTTCTTT. Protein sequence: CSAGERNTEAFF.

The chain employs TRBV27 and TRBJ1-2; TRBD1 matches 9 bases. CDR3 length: 13 residues. Germline values: CDR1 MNHEY, CDR2 SMNVEV (reference sequence). After removal of 0 bases from V and 7 bases from J, the junction contained 0 bases not matched to a gene. The CDR3 reads CASSLSTGGGYTF. The CDR3 coding sequence is TGTGCCAGCAGTTTATCGACAGGGGGTGGCTACACCTTC.

The chain employs TRBV3-1 (or the pseudogene TRBV3-2) and TRBJ1-3; TRBD1 matches at 11 bases. Unmatched junction bases numbered 4, after V lost 1 base and J lost 2 bases. This CDR3 comprises 17 residues. Germline V gene lookup returns CDR1 LGHDT and CDR2 YNNKEL (reference sequence). CDR3 loop: CASSQGSGQGAGNTIYF. The CDR3 region has the DNA TGTGCCAGCAGCCAAGGCTCGGGACAGGGGGCTGGAAACACCATATATTTT.

This sequence joins TRBV7-2 and TRBJ2-5; the D is unclear. This CDR3 is built from 12 residues. In germline, CDR1 is SGHTA, CDR2 FQGNSA. V shed 5 bases and J shed 4 bases, with 8 bases lying between them. The CDR3 sequence is CASSPGSETQYF. DNA of the CDR3: TGTGCCAGCAGCCCCGGTTCAGAGACCCAGTACTTC.